This passage covers 26 T cell receptor beta chains from one sample sequenced in a study of T cell responses to AZD1222 COVID-19 vaccine (dated by TCRdb to about 2021). The meaning of the sample's time point label: about 28 days (+/-7) after the second vaccine dose. Libraries were prepared through the immunoSEQ multiplex PCR assay. The clones in this table, taken by TCRdb from immuneACCESS, are in-frame only. Not every clone is retained; where verified, under half of the shortfall comes from an unresolved V gene, and the cause of the rest is unknown. Within this sample are about 160,000 clones, with around 87% of them counted one time only. 4% to 4.5% of the sample rests with the top ten. This specimen consisted of peripheral blood, obtained 28 days after the second AZD1222 dose. The receptors were sampled from an adult who received the AZD1222 COVID-19 vaccine.

The chain recombines TRBV19 with TRBJ1-1; TRBD1 might be the D (5 bases). Trimming cost V 3 bases and J 5 bases, with 16 bases left between them. CDR1 and CDR2 (germline): LNHDA, SQIVND (reference sequence). CDR3 length equals 15 residues. CDR3 in DNA: TGTGCCAGTAGTATTCTCGAAGCTGGGGGGACTGAAGCTTTCTTT. Its protein is CASSILEAGGTEAFF.

This chain links TRBV5-1 with TRBJ2-7, with 7 bases lining up with TRBD2. The V gene end was trimmed by 4 bases and the J gene end by 3 bases; junction bases not matched to a gene: 10. The CDR3 runs 15 residues. Germline lookup yields CDR1 SGHRS and CDR2 YFSETQ. CDR3 DNA: TGCGCCAGCAGCCTGGGAGGGGCGCGGATCTACGAGCAGTACTTC. Protein: CASSLGGARIYEQYF.

This clone occurred a few times. V is TRBV4-3 and J is TRBJ1-4; D remains ambiguous. Germline V CDR1 and CDR2: LGHNA, YSLEER. V was shortened by 1 base and J by 8 bases, with 14 bases between the two germline ends. The CDR3 has 15 amino acids. The CDR3 loop is CASSQGQPISEKLFF. DNA of the CDR3: TGCGCCAGCAGCCAAGGACAACCGATATCCGAAAAACTGTTTTTT.

This rearrangement joins TRBV19 to TRBJ1-5, with a possible D match to TRBD1 (5 bases). Germline V lookup: CDR1 LNHDA, CDR2 SQIVND (reference sequence). V shed 6 bases and J shed 2 bases, with 11 bases lying between them. This CDR3 spans 14 amino acids. CDR3 amino acids: CASSLTGGNQPQHF. The DNA for the CDR3 is TGTGCCAGTAGCCTTACGGGGGGCAATCAGCCCCAGCATTTT. The whole variable domain, remainder taken from reference TRBV19 and TRBJ1-5, is DGGITQSPKYLFRKEGQNVTLSCEQNLNHDAMYWYRQDPGQGLRLIYYSQIVNDFQKGDIAEGYSVSREKKESFPLTVTSAQKNPTAFYLCASSLTGGNQPQHFGDGTRLSIL.

The rearrangement uses TRBV30 and TRBJ2-5; D tentatively fits TRBD1 or TRBD2 (6 bases each). Germline V gives CDR1 GTSNPN, CDR2 SVGIG (reference sequence). The CDR3 runs to 12 residues. V lost 3 bases to trimming and J lost 5 bases, with 10 bases between them. CDR3 amino acids: CAWRGGGETQYF. The DNA of the CDR3 is TGTGCCTGGAGAGGAGGGGGGGAGACCCAGTACTTC. The full variable domain, completed using reference TRBV30 and TRBJ2-5, is SQTIHQWPATLVQPVGSPLSLECTVEGTSNPNLYWYRQAAGRGLQLLFYSVGIGQISSEVPQNLSASRPQDRQFILSSKKLLLSDSGFYLCAWRGGGETQYFGPGTRLLVL.

As DNA, the CDR3 is TGTGCCTGGAGTGCTAGGGGAGGGATCAATCAGCCCCAGCATTTT. This encodes CAWSARGGINQPQHF. The chain combines TRBV30 with TRBJ1-5; D perhaps matches TRBD1 (5 bases). CDR3 length: 15 amino acids. Germline CDR1 is GTSNPN and CDR2 is SVGIG (reference sequence). The germline V and J ends were trimmed by 1 base and 3 bases, with 13 bases remaining between them.

This chain connects TRBV24-1 to TRBJ1-2; D possibly corresponds to TRBD1 (6 bases). The V end lost 3 bases, the J end lost 7 bases, and 14 bases lay between the germline ends. The CDR3 runs to 14 residues. CDR1 and CDR2 (germline): KGHDR, SFDVKD. CDR3 amino acids: CATSDSRGMGGYTF. The CDR3 DNA sequence: TGTGCCACCAGTGATAGCAGGGGAATGGGTGGCTACACCTTC.

The J gene is TRBJ2-5, the V gene TRBV27, with 7 bases matching TRBD1. The trim removed 1 base at V and 5 bases at J, leaving 4 bases unmatched. The CDR3 extends over 14 amino acids. Germline assignment: CDR1 MNHEY and CDR2 SMNVEV (reference sequence). The CDR3 DNA is TGTGCCAGCAGTTTATACAGGGGCGGGGAGACCCAGTACTTC. It specifies CASSLYRGGETQYF.

The V gene is TRBV6-5, the J gene TRBJ2-1, with a tentative D call TRBD1 (5 bases). This CDR3 comprises 13 residues. The V gene's germline CDR1 is MNHEY and CDR2 SVGAGI. The V end lost 6 bases, the J end lost 0 bases, and 6 bases lay between the germline ends. This CDR3 reads CASRDNSYNEQFF. CDR3 sequence (DNA): TGTGCCAGCAGGGACAACTCCTACAATGAGCAGTTCTTC.

The chain joins TRBV14 to TRBJ2-1; 9 nucleotides match TRBD2. The CDR3 consists of 20 residues. V was clipped by 3 bases and J by 2 bases; unmatched bases: 17. CDR1 is SGHDN and CDR2 is FVKESK in the germline V gene. CDR3 DNA: TGTGCCAGCAGCCATTATTCTAGCGGGGTCCTTAGAGGGACCTACAATGAGCAGTTCTTC. Residues: CASSHYSSGVLRGTYNEQFF.

The V gene is TRBV6-6, the J gene TRBJ2-4; D not certain. Germline CDR1 is MNHNY and CDR2 is SVGAGI (reference sequence). V was pared by 8 bases and J by 6 bases, with 8 bases between. The CDR3 sequence is 11 residues long. The DNA for the CDR3 is TGTGCCAGCGCGTCTGGAAACATTCAGTACTTC. Translated: CASASGNIQYF.

The rearrangement uses TRBV12-3 or TRBV12-4 and TRBJ1-2; no firm D call. The CDR3 is 13 residues long. The germline V and J ends were trimmed by 5 bases and 10 bases, with 17 bases remaining between them. CDR3 bases: TGTGCCAGCAGTCCGCAAGGCGCCCCCTACTACACCTTC. Protein sequence: CASSPQGAPYYTF.

The rearrangement links TRBV6-5 to TRBJ1-1; 8 bases are a match to TRBD1. V gave up 7 bases and J gave up 11 bases; unmatched junction bases: 6. This CDR3 spans 11 amino acids. The germline V gene encodes CDR1 MNHEY and CDR2 SVGAGI. The CDR3 sequence: CASTQGAVAFF. For the CDR3, the DNA is TGTGCCAGCACTCAGGGGGCGGTCGCTTTCTTT.

Of note for this clone: The sample has other DNA sequences that encode this CDR3 too. The rearrangement joins TRBV20-1 to TRBJ2-1; 7 positions agree with TRBD2. Germline V lookup: CDR1 DFQATT, CDR2 SNEGSKA (reference sequence). J gave up 10 bases and V 2 bases, and 2 bases lay outside the gene matches. The length of the CDR3 is 11 residues. Written as DNA, the CDR3 is TGCAGTGCTAGATCTAGCGGCGAGCAGTTCTTC. This encodes CSARSSGEQFF.

This clone was recorded once. V and J are TRBV1 and TRBJ2-2; TRBD2, the table's D call, lacks a check against the DNA. TRBV1 corresponds to a pseudogene. The CDR3 loop spans 17 amino acids. In DNA form, the CDR3 reads TGCACCAGCAGCCAAGAAACAGGGAGGGCGAACACCGGGGAGCTGTTTTTT. Its protein product is CTSSQETGRANTGELFF.

The CDR3 is CASSQEGGSTEAFF. In DNA form, the CDR3 reads TGTGCCAGCAGCCAAGAGGGAGGTTCCACTGAAGCTTTCTTT. The rearrangement joins TRBV4-2 to TRBJ1-1; no definite D call. The CDR3 is made up of 14 amino acids. Germline V gene sequence: CDR1 LGHNA, CDR2 YNFKEQ. Trimming stripped 0 bases from V and 4 bases from J, with 9 bases between.

J is TRBJ2-3 and V is TRBV9; 11 bases fit TRBD1. The junction had 3 bases not matched to a gene; V was cut back by 0 bases and J by 6 bases. Germline lookup yields CDR1 SGDLS and CDR2 YYNGEE. The CDR3 totals 15 residues. The CDR3 region has the DNA TGTGCCAGCAGCGTAGGGACAGGGGGCGCGGATACGCAGTATTTT. Translated, it gives CASSVGTGGADTQYF.

The chain is built from TRBV11-2 and TRBJ1-1; D unclear. This CDR3 contains 14 residues. The V end lost 8 bases, the J end lost 0 bases, and 13 bases lay between the germline ends. Germline CDR1 and CDR2: SGHAT and FQNNGV. This CDR3 is CASRFPGLNTEAFF. The CDR3, as DNA: TGTGCCAGCCGTTTTCCGGGTTTGAACACTGAAGCTTTCTTT.

V and J are TRBV6-2 or TRBV6-3 and TRBJ1-5; 10 nucleotides line up with TRBD1. Germline CDR1 reads MNHEY; CDR2 reads SVGEGT. This CDR3 is built from 15 residues. J lost 5 bases, V lost 6 bases, and 7 bases had no gene match. The CDR3 region has the DNA TGTGCCAGCAGCCCGGAGGGGACAGGGGATCAGCCCCAGCATTTT. Protein product: CASSPEGTGDQPQHF.

This chain uses TRBV10-3 with TRBJ1-6, with 10 positions matching TRBD1. The CDR3 is made up of 14 amino acids. V was clipped by 6 bases and J by 9 bases; unmatched bases: 5. Germline-derived CDR1 and CDR2 are ENHRY and SYGVKD. In nucleotides, the CDR3 is TGTGCCATCAGGGAACGGGACAGGGGTTCACCCCTCCACTTT. It yields the protein CAIRERDRGSPLHF.

The chain employs TRBV7-8 and TRBJ1-1; the D gene is possibly TRBD1 (5 bases). Per the germline V gene, CDR1 is SGHVS and CDR2 is FQNEAQ. The length of the CDR3 is 15 residues. V was clipped by 3 bases and J by 12 bases, with 23 bases between them. CDR3 DNA sequence: TGTGCCAGCAGCTTCGGGGGGGGTAGAACCGGGATCACTTTCTTT. Protein: CASSFGGGRTGITFF.

The V call is TRBV6-5, the J call TRBJ1-2; TRBD1 agrees at 10 bases. This CDR3 is built from 13 residues. Trimming took 5 bases from V and 7 from J; bases not matched to a gene: 4. Looked up from germline, CDR1 is MNHEY and CDR2 is SVGAGI. CDR3 sequence reads: CASSRQGALGYTF. The CDR3 region has the DNA TGTGCCAGCAGTCGACAGGGGGCTCTTGGCTACACCTTC.

The rearrangement uses TRBV27 and TRBJ1-5, with a weak D call TRBD1 (5 bases). CDR1 MNHEY and CDR2 SMNVEV come from the germline V gene (reference sequence). Trimming removed 3 bases from V and 2 bases from J, with 11 bases in between. The CDR3 length is 15 residues. The CDR3 loop reads CASSFGGGGNQPQHF. CDR3 nucleotide sequence: TGTGCCAGCAGTTTTGGGGGAGGCGGCAATCAGCCCCAGCATTTT.

The DNA for the CDR3 is TGTGCCAGTAGACCTCATGGACAGGGTACTGCCGGGGAGCTGTTTTTT. This translates into CASRPHGQGTAGELFF. The rearrangement links TRBV19 to TRBJ2-2; 8 bases agree with TRBD1. Germline V gene sequence: CDR1 LNHDA, CDR2 SQIVND (reference sequence). The CDR3 runs to 16 residues. Trimming cost V 6 bases and J 6 bases; bases outside gene matches: 12.

The count of this clone is one. The same CDR3 arises from other DNA sequences in this sample as well. The chain has TRBV30 and TRBJ1-6; D remains unclear. The CDR3 has 15 residues. The ends were cut back, 1 base at V and 0 bases at J, with 7 bases in the middle. Per the germline V gene, CDR1 is GTSNPN and CDR2 is SVGIG (reference sequence). DNA of the CDR3: TGTGCCTGGAGTGAAGGCAGCTCCTATAATTCACCCCTCCACTTT. It is translated as CAWSEGSSYNSPLHF.

The chain uses TRBV9 and TRBJ1-1; D may be TRBD1 (5 bases). Germline loops: CDR1 SGDLS, CDR2 YYNGEE. The CDR3 extends over 12 amino acids. The V and J ends lost 5 bases and 5 bases respectively, with 10 bases between them. CDR3 DNA: TGTGCCAGCAGTCACAAGGGGACTGAAGCTTTCTTT. Amino acid sequence: CASSHKGTEAFF.